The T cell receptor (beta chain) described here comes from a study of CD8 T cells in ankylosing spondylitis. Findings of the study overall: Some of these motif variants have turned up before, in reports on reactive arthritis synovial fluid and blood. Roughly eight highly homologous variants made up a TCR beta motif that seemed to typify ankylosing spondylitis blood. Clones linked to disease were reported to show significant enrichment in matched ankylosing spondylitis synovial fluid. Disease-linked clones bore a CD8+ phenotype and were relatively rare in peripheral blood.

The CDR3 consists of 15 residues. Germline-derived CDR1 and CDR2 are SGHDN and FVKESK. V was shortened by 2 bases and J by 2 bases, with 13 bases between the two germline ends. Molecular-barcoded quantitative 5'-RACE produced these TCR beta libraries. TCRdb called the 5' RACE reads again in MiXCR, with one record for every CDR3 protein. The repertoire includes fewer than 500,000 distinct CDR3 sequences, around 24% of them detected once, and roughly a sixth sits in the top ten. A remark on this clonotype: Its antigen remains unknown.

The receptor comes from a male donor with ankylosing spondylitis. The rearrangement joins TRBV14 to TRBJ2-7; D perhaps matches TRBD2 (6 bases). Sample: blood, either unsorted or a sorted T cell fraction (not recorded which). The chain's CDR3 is CASSQIAVSPYEQYF. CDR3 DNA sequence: TGTGCCAGCAGCCAAATAGCGGTTTCTCCCTACGAGCAGTACTTC. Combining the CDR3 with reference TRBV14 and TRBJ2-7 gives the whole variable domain EAGVTQFPSHSVIEKGQTVTLRCDPISGHDNLYWYRRVMGKEIKFLLHFVKESKQDESGMPNNRFLAERTGGTYSTLKVQPAELEDSGVYFCASSQIAVSPYEQYFGPGTRLTVT.